This entry is about one T cell receptor (beta chain). What antigen it recognizes has not been identified. No base quality information exists; no much larger clone differs at one position. The cohort comprised some 730 healthy bone marrow donors. At the time of sampling, all cohort members were nominally healthy, though unrecorded immune exposures were likely present. The donor tested CMV seropositive, placing the donor among the 250 to 350 seropositive members of the cohort. A peripheral blood sample was provided by each donor, and peripheral blood mononuclear cells were used for TCR beta sequencing. Genomic DNA was extracted from the blood cell samples with the Qiagen DNeasy Blood Extraction Kit. Library generation was performed with the immunoSEQ multiplex PCR assay. A mixture of 60 forward primers for TCR Vbeta segments and 13 reverse primers for TCR Jbeta segments was used in the multiplex PCR. Amplification of the CDR3 region of rearranged TCR beta genes was performed with a multiplex PCR assay on genomic DNA. On the Illumina HiSeq System, the amplified TCR beta libraries were sequenced as 87-base-pair reads. From the authors' description of their analysis: Across the 600 to 700 repertoires, a later analysis counted 80 million or so unique TCR beta chains, 9.5 million to 13 million of which were shared by at least two donors. Raw reads were error-corrected and collapsed into unique sequences by a nearest-neighbor algorithm in which closely related sequences were merged to remove PCR and sequencing errors. CDR3 sequences were aligned to IMGT reference sequences to assign V, D and J gene segments. For a sequence to be retained, at least a six-nucleotide match to both a V gene segment and a J gene segment was required. Rearrangements were called productive when the CDR3 lacked stop codons and stayed in frame with V and J; all others were non-productive. CDR3 was defined by IMGT convention, running from the second conserved V-encoded cysteine to the conserved J-encoded phenylalanine. In an earlier analysis of around 540 of the donors, sequences lacking an unambiguous match to a single V gene segment were excluded. An earlier analysis of a few hundred of the donors called V segments functional above 56.7% productive rearrangements and segregating when the between-donor standard deviation exceeded 5%. A statistical classification framework was built for diagnosing cytomegalovirus status from the catalog of TCR beta chain sequences. In a later analysis, V and J genes were assigned by comparing TCR nucleotide sequences against IMGT/GENE-DB human TR gene sequences. In a later analysis, CDR3 sequences and most-parsimonious VDJ recombination scenarios were assigned using the TCRdist pipeline. A later analysis defined each TCR beta chain by its CDR3 amino acid sequence plus V-gene family, and excluded reads lacking a unique V-gene family. As a way to deal with suspected cross-contamination and a sequencing artifact, a later analysis dropped hundreds of nucleotide sequences that were highly shared and had low generation probability. In a later analysis, a clonal expansion index for each public chain was calculated from normalized within-repertoire ranks of inferred template counts. In a later analysis, generation probabilities were computed using a VDJ recombination model fitted to out-of-frame rearrangements, and the results were checked against IGoR. In a later analysis, TCR-TCR, TCR-HLA and TCR-CMV co-occurrence was scored with hypergeometric tests, and a repertoire-size bias correction was applied to TCR pairs. A later analysis estimated false discovery rates by permuting HLA or CMV assignments 20 times. In a later analysis, co-occurring TCRs were grouped with DBSCAN, and TCRdist sequence similarity was added when clustering was performed within HLA-allele-positive subsets. For co-occurrence clustering, repertoires with fewer than 30,000 or more than 120,000 public chains were excluded, along with roughly 5 repertoires with anomalous nucleotide sharing. The table was pulled from immuneACCESS by TCRdb, which kept in-frame rearrangements only. Such tables lose some clones; where checked, under half of the loss comes from unresolved V genes, and the rest has no known cause. For V, J and clone size, that table is used; D and trimming come from the DNA. Present in this sample are roughly 150,000 clones, approximately 79% of which were seen just once. Under 7.5% of the sample lies in the top ten.

This specimen belongs to a study of cytomegalovirus exposure and HLA in healthy donors (dated by TCRdb to between 2016 and 2019). For the wider study: In an earlier analysis of roughly 590 of the donors, 276 Gb of sequence data and 95 million to 130 million unique TCR beta sequences from about 180 million T cells were reported. Roughly 320 gigabases of sequencing data and approximately 92 million unique TCR sequences made up an early release that covered 500 to 650 HLA-typed donors. Among the approximately 420 genotyped donors, under 90% belonged to the genetic ancestry cluster associated with self-reported Caucasian donors. The study aimed to test whether signatures of past pathogen exposure could be identified by cataloging public T cell receptors. The study used immunosequencing to profile the T cell repertoires of more than 650 subjects and linked those repertoires to cytomegalovirus serostatus. A separate validation cohort of 100 to 150 different subjects was used in addition to the roughly 700-subject first cohort. To predict cytomegalovirus infection status, the study brought together high-throughput TCR immunosequencing, statistical association of individual TCRs with disease status, and machine learning. A later analysis re-examined previously published TCR beta repertoires from roughly 720 donors and added high-resolution HLA genotyping to investigate patterns of TCR occurrence. Rather than using new phenotypic data, the later analysis identified candidate immune exposures from TCR beta sequences and from how often those sequences occurred across donors. In an earlier analysis of more than 550 of the donors, high-throughput TCR beta sequencing was used to judge whether each TCR beta V gene segment behaved as functional or pseudogenic. Donor age, sex, ethnicity and CMV serostatus were compiled alongside the repertoire data. Genome-wide SNP genotypes for about three fifths of the roughly 670 donors were used in a later genetic analysis, which treated that subset as a discovery cohort. All discovery cohort repertoires had been generated using a single sequencing platform. Both class I and class II loci were covered by HLA typing, at four-digit resolution. The number of donors typed differed by locus, with about 629-640 for A, B, C, DRB1 and DQB1, more than 500 for DQA1, 600 to 610 for DPA1, and around 460 for DPB1. Roughly 5 DR-DQ haplotypes were handled as single units for association and clustering, since linkage in the cohort was strong. Among about 400 genotyped donors of the cohort, an average of about 220,000 unique TCR beta nucleotide sequences was sequenced per donor, of which about 19% were non-productive.

There are 15 amino acids in the CDR3, from cysteine to phenylalanine inclusive. Left in the record is the CDR3 DNA by itself, 45 bases read in frame from the first base. What the study reported, not specific to this receptor: The earlier analysis of approximately 540 of the donors excluded fewer than 20 rarely observed V segments, including chromosome 9 orphons, because counts were too low. While some public TCRs were present in many individuals, most TCR sequences turned up only very rarely across donors. Specific HLA alleles were associated with about 17,000 TCR beta sequences at a false discovery rate of 0.05 in a later analysis. Sequencing depth was assumed to be roughly uniform across donors in the presence/absence analyses, though that assumption may not hold. Compared with the 666-donor mean, donors in an Asian-associated ancestry cluster had fewer N-insertions in productive TCRs, according to a later genetic analysis. A total of 150 or so TCR beta chains were listed by the study as associated with cytomegalovirus. The authors suggested that the approach could potentially be generalized to other disease states and immunological phenotypes. In a later analysis, the rate of TCR association differed among HLA loci, with DRB1 alleles having the most associated TCRs and HLA-C alleles having the fewest. In vitro tests confirmed that a few of the cytomegalovirus-associated TCR beta chains recognize cytomegalovirus antigens. A later analysis found that HLA-associated TCR beta chains were more clonally expanded and had lower generation probabilities than equally common non-associated chains. A cluster of highly shared sequence variants was judged likely to represent a technical artifact of the sequencing pipeline. A further reported finding was that TCR beta sequences accurately predicted the HLA-A and HLA-B alleles for most subjects in the first cohort. Because HLA typing was missing for some donors at each locus, association tests included only the typed subset. A later genetic analysis associated a missense DCLRE1C variant with V-gene and J-gene trimming of TCR beta chains, and an independent cohort replicated the association. A later analysis found that most CMV-associated TCR beta chains appeared HLA-restricted, with HLA associations seemingly driven largely by CMV exposure. Immune exposure information for the cohort was limited to CMV serostatus. Correlated functional status among segregating V segments might reflect linkage disequilibrium, but an unknown experimental factor could not be ruled out. In this cohort, only TCR beta chains were sequenced, and detectable features were limited by the absence of alpha or paired-chain data. A later analysis reported that several top co-occurrence clusters appeared linked to parvovirus B19, influenza, CMV and Epstein-Barr virus. The classifier was reported to diagnose cytomegalovirus status with high specificity and sensitivity in both the original and validation cohorts. In an earlier analysis of more than 450 of the donors, most TCR beta V segments were observed in productive rearrangements about 90% or about 30% of the time, broadly matching IMGT annotations. Assigning TCR associations to individual alleles was difficult when HLA alleles, especially DR and DQ, strongly co-occurred. Because the 87-base-pair reads could not distinguish some IMGT-functional V segments, including TRBV6-2 and TRBV6-3, those segments were excluded.

Source material: PBMCs. This receptor was obtained from a woman in her fifties or sixties in good health and CMV-seropositive. The sequence links TRBV21-1 to TRBJ1-3; the listed D gene, TRBD1, was not tested against the DNA. TRBV21-1 is listed as a pseudogene. The nucleotide sequence reads as follows: TGTGCCAGTTGCACTCAACGGGACAGTGGAAACACCATATATTTT. The encoded protein is CASCTQRDSGNTIYF.